The rows below give T cell receptor beta chains drawn from one sample of a study of cytomegalovirus exposure and HLA in healthy donors. Assay used: immunoSEQ multiplex PCR; TCRdb lists only in-frame clones, some missing. The table lists about 210,000 clones, 82% of them singletons. The sequencing sample was made of PBMCs. Receptors were obtained from a man between 35 and 55 years old in good health and CMV-seropositive. The CDR3 runs from the conserved cysteine through the conserved F or W. Each record gives: J gene, clone size, V gene, D gene, CDR3 DNA, CDR3 protein. The D gene is left open where the match is weak. Size is omitted from some rows. Given values are once, few, many or a class for expanded clones.

TRBJ2-7,NA,TRBV7-6,NA,TGTGCCAGCAGCCAGGGGTGGGAAAGCTCCTACGAGCAGTACTTC,CASSQGWESSYEQYF
TRBJ2-1,NA,TRBV28,NA,TGTGCCAGCAGCCCAACCGCGGGGGCGGGGTCTTACAATGAGCAGTTCTTC,CASSPTAGAGSYNEQFF
TRBJ2-7,NA,TRBV29-1,TRBD2,TGCAGCGTTGAGTCTCTAGCGGGAGACGAGCAGTACTTC,CSVESLAGDEQYF
TRBJ2-6,NA,TRBV4-1,NA,TGCGCCAGCAGCCACAGTAGGGGTGTAAGGGCCAACGTCCTGACTTTC,CASSHSRGVRANVLTF
TRBJ1-2,NA,TRBV5-1,TRBD1,TGCGCCAGCAGCTCGGGACAGGGGGTTCCCTATGGCTACACCTTC,CASSSGQGVPYGYTF
TRBJ2-7,NA,TRBV27,NA,TGTGCCAGCAGTGCGAGCGGTCCCTCCTACGAGCAGTACTTC,CASSASGPSYEQYF
TRBJ1-2,NA,TRBV9,TRBD1,TGTGCCAGCAGCGCAAAGGGACAGGGTGGCTCTGGCTACACCTTC,CASSAKGQGGSGYTF
TRBJ1-4,NA,TRBV30,NA,TGTGCCTGGAGTTTCCGCCTAAACAGACCTAATGAAAAACTGTTTTTT,CAWSFRLNRPNEKLFF
TRBJ2-2,NA,TRBV6-1,NA,TGTGTCAGCAGTCCTGACAGGATAGGAACCGGGGAGCTGTTTTTT,CVSSPDRIGTGELFF
TRBJ1-1,NA,TRBV5-4,TRBD1,TGTGCCAGCAGCTCAGGGGGAGGAAACACTGAAGCTTTCTTT,CASSSGGGNTEAFF
TRBJ1-1,many,TRBV4-1,TRBD1,TGCGCCAGCAGCCAATCCCCCGGGACAGGGTACACTGAAGCTTTCTTT,CASSQSPGTGYTEAFF
TRBJ2-1,NA,TRBV27,NA,TGTGCCAGCAGTTTACAAGGGGGAGCGAACAATGAGCAGTTCTTC,CASSLQGGANNEQFF
TRBJ2-5,NA,TRBV19,TRBD1,TGTGCCAGTAGTACCGACAGGGGGGAGACCCAGTACTTC,CASSTDRGETQYF
TRBJ2-3,NA,TRBV6-1,TRBD1,TGTGCCAGCAGTGAGGACAGGGGGCGAGCAGATACGCAGTATTTT,CASSEDRGRADTQYF
TRBJ2-2,once,TRBV9,TRBD2,TGTGCCAGCAGCGCCCTAGCGGGTCGAACCGGGGAGCTGTTTTTT,CASSALAGRTGELFF
TRBJ2-1,NA,TRBV7-9,TRBD2,TGTGCCAGCAGCCAACACGGACTAGCGGCCTACAATGAGCAGTTCTTC,CASSQHGLAAYNEQFF
TRBJ1-5,once,TRBV10-3,NA,TGTGCCATCAGCCCCATAGGGGCCAATCAGCCCCAGCATTTT,CAISPIGANQPQHF
TRBJ2-3,NA,TRBV5-1,TRBD2,TGCGCCAGCAGCTCGGGACTAGATGCCGATACGCAGTATTTT,CASSSGLDADTQYF
TRBJ1-1,NA,TRBV6-5,NA,TGTGCCAGCAGTAACAGGGCTGGTACTGAAGCTTTCTTT,CASSNRAGTEAFF
TRBJ1-2,NA,TRBV7-2,NA,TGTGCCAGCAGCCCCGATCGGGGATATGGCTACACCTTC,CASSPDRGYGYTF
TRBJ1-1,NA,TRBV9,NA,TGTGCCAGCACCGTAGGGGGGACATTCGGCACTGAAGCTTTCTTT,CASTVGGTFGTEAFF
TRBJ1-3,NA,TRBV7-9,NA,TGTGCCAGCAGCCCCAGGGGAACTGGAAACACCATATATTTT,CASSPRGTGNTIYF
TRBJ2-5,NA,TRBV11-3,NA,TGTGCCAGCAGCTGGCGTGGGGGCGAGACCCAGTACTTC,CASSWRGGETQYF
TRBJ2-7,NA,TRBV18,TRBD2,TGTGCCAGCTCACCTCTCCCGACTAGCGGGAGAGGTGACGAGCAGTACTTC,CASSPLPTSGRGDEQYF
TRBJ1-2,NA,TRBV2,TRBD1,TGTGCCAGCAGTGCCCGCGTCTCTGACAGGGCGTTCTATGGCTACACCTTC,CASSARVSDRAFYGYTF
TRBJ1-4,NA,TRBV9,NA,TGTGCCAGCAGCACCCCAGGTGCCAATGAAAAACTGTTTTTT,CASSTPGANEKLFF
TRBJ1-2,NA,TRBV6-6,TRBD1,TGTGCCAGCAGGGCCGGGACAGGGGAGGATGGCTACACCTTC,CASRAGTGEDGYTF
TRBJ1-2,NA,TRBV6-5,TRBD1,TGTGCCAGCAGTTACTCTGACAGGGGGTATGGCTACACCTTC,CASSYSDRGYGYTF
TRBJ2-1,NA,TRBV7-9,TRBD2,TGTGCCAGCGGGACTAGCGCCTACAATGAGCAGTTCTTC,CASGTSAYNEQFF
TRBJ2-3,few,TRBV9,TRBD1,TGTGCCAGCAGCGCGACCGGGACAGGGGTCCGGGGTACGCAGTATTTT,CASSATGTGVRGTQYF
TRBJ2-3,once,TRBV18,NA,TGTGCCAGCTCACCCTCGAGGGCTCGAACAGATACGCAGTATTTT,CASSPSRARTDTQYF